The TCR beta chain described here comes from a study of technical replicates of blood from a few donors. Germline V CDR1 and CDR2: MNHNY, SVGAGI (reference sequence). V lost 5 bases to trimming and J lost 0 bases, with 3 bases between them. The CDR3 runs to 12 residues. Assay used: immunoSEQ multiplex PCR; TCRdb lists only in-frame clones, some missing. The sample carries tens of thousands of clones, roughly 92% recorded once. This chain links TRBV6-6 with TRBJ2-3; D call uncertain. The clonotype was recovered from a human donor in good health. Material: T cells isolated from PBMCs. The CDR3 DNA follows: TGTGCCAGCAGTCTAAGCACAGATACGCAGTATTTT. It is translated as CASSLSTDTQYF.